Below are 24 T cell receptor beta chains sequenced from a single sample in a study of blood T cell repertoires in COVID-19 (TCRdb year 2020). Receptors were amplified or captured by the immunoSEQ multiplex PCR assay. Not all clones reach the TCRdb copy of this immuneACCESS table, which keeps in-frame sequences only. Checked studies attribute under half of the gap to unresolved V genes and leave the rest unexplained. Counted in this sample were 210,000 or so clones; roughly 82% of them appeared once. Of the sample, 10% to 15% is held by the ten largest clones. The sequencing input was peripheral blood. The origin of the receptors is a woman aged 35 to 49 with acute or convalescent COVID-19.

The rearrangement links TRBV3-1 (or the pseudogene TRBV3-2) to TRBJ2-3; 11 bases match TRBD2. Germline V gene lookup returns CDR1 LGHDT and CDR2 YNNKEL (reference sequence). V was pared by 3 bases and J by 4 bases, with 12 bases of the junction left unmatched. This CDR3 spans 18 amino acids. The CDR3 region has the DNA TGTGCCAGCAGCCAGAATTCTCAACTAGCGGGGGTAGCAGATACGCAGTATTTT. It codes for CASSQNSQLAGVADTQYF.

The rearrangement links TRBV19 to TRBJ1-1; 9 nucleotides line up with TRBD1. The CDR3 consists of 18 residues. Per germline, CDR1 LNHDA and CDR2 SQIVND (reference sequence). Trimming removed 5 bases from V and 0 bases from J; junction bases left unmatched: 13. CDR3 sequence (DNA): TGTGCCAGTAGTTCGCGGCTCAGGGGACAGGGAATGAACACTGAAGCTTTCTTT. Protein product: CASSSRLRGQGMNTEAFF.

V and J are TRBV6-5 and TRBJ1-2; TRBD1 is a possible D gene (5 bases). Germline V lookup: CDR1 MNHEY, CDR2 SVGAGI. Between the trimmed V and J ends, which lost 4 bases and 8 bases, there was a span of 14 bases. The CDR3 is 13 residues long. In DNA, the CDR3 is TGTGCCAGCAGTTCCAGCCTGCGGGACGGCTACACCTTC. This translates into CASSSSLRDGYTF.

The rearrangement uses TRBV21-1 and TRBJ1-2. TRBV21-1 is classified as a pseudogene. The CDR3 contains 12 residues. This CDR3 is CASSNITFGYTF. CDR3 in DNA: TGTGCCAGCAGCAATATAACTTTTGGCTACACCTTC.

The J gene is TRBJ2-7, the V gene TRBV7-8; TRBD2 might be the D (8 bases). Germline values: CDR1 SGHVS, CDR2 FQNEAQ. This CDR3 has 16 residues. Deletions cut 3 bases from V and 2 bases from J, with 17 bases between. Here the CDR3 reads CASSFRGGQGAYEQYF. The CDR3 DNA is TGTGCCAGCAGCTTCCGCGGGGGGCAGGGGGCCTACGAGCAGTACTTC.

The chain employs TRBV9 and TRBJ1-4; TRBD1 matches at 8 bases. The CDR3 spans 18 residues. In germline, CDR1 is SGDLS, CDR2 YYNGEE. Trimming took 4 bases from V and 0 from J; bases not matched to a gene: 11. DNA for the CDR3: TGTGCCAGCAGCCCCAGACAGGGGCCCCCTGCAACTAATGAAAAACTGTTTTTT. This gives the protein CASSPRQGPPATNEKLFF.

This clone was observed once. The chain joins TRBV19 to TRBJ1-1; unclear D gene. CDR3 size: 14 residues. Germline values: CDR1 LNHDA, CDR2 SQIVND (reference sequence). The V end was cut by 3 bases, the J end by 7 bases, with 15 bases between. CDR3 sequence reads: CASSIGVPGGEAFF. CDR3 DNA sequence: TGTGCCAGTAGTATCGGTGTTCCGGGAGGTGAAGCTTTCTTT.

This sequence joins TRBV6-5 and TRBJ2-3; D gene unclear. The CDR3 runs 14 residues. Germline V gene lookup returns CDR1 MNHEY and CDR2 SVGAGI. Trimming pared 5 bases from V and 1 base from J, leaving 10 bases between. The CDR3 loop is CASSTTAGTDTQYF. CDR3 bases: TGTGCCAGCAGTACTACGGCCGGCACAGATACGCAGTATTTT.

This clone was picked up a small number of times. The rearrangement joins TRBV11-2 to TRBJ2-4; the D gene is possibly TRBD1 (6 bases). This CDR3 region has 15 residues. The germline V gene has CDR1 SGHAT and CDR2 FQNNGV. Trimming removed 1 base from V and 0 bases from J, with 7 bases in between. The CDR3 loop reads CASSLGQVAKNIQYF. CDR3 bases: TGTGCCAGCAGCTTAGGACAGGTAGCCAAAAACATTCAGTACTTC.

The sample holds one count of this clone. This chain joins TRBV6-1 and TRBJ2-5, with a tentative D call TRBD2 (6 bases). The CDR3 consists of 15 residues. The V and J ends lost 1 base and 5 bases respectively, with 14 bases between them. From germline, CDR1 is MNHNS and CDR2 SASEGT. This CDR3 reads CASSEVGGRGETQYF. The CDR3 coding sequence is TGTGCCAGCAGTGAAGTCGGAGGGAGAGGGGAGACCCAGTACTTC.

The genes are TRBV5-1 and TRBJ2-7; 8 bases match TRBD1. Germline V gene lookup returns CDR1 SGHRS and CDR2 YFSETQ. Losses at the gene ends were 4 bases for V and 6 bases for J; bases not matched to a gene: 6. This CDR3 is 13 amino acids long. The CDR3 region is CASSDLTGGEQYF. The CDR3 DNA reads as TGCGCCAGCAGCGACCTAACAGGGGGCGAGCAGTACTTC.

This chain joins TRBV5-1 and TRBJ2-2, with TRBD2 matching over 7 bases. Germline CDR1 is SGHRS and CDR2 is YFSETQ. V was pared by 1 base and J by 2 bases, with 8 bases of the junction left unmatched. CDR3 length: 17 residues. This CDR3 reads CASSLRAGSPNTGELFF. The CDR3 nucleotides are TGCGCCAGCAGCTTGCGAGCGGGATCCCCTAACACCGGGGAGCTGTTTTTT.

The chain combines TRBV14 with TRBJ1-3; unclear D gene. V lost 1 base and J lost 11, with 12 bases in between. Germline CDR1 is SGHDN and CDR2 is FVKESK. The CDR3 spans 13 residues. The CDR3 region has the DNA TGTGCCAGCAGCCAAGGAGTACGAGTGGCCATATATTTT. Protein: CASSQGVRVAIYF.

As DNA, the CDR3 is TGCGCCAGCACGGGACTAGCGGGGGGTCCCTACAATGAGCAGTTCTTC. It specifies CASTGLAGGPYNEQFF. The V and J genes are TRBV10-2 and TRBJ2-1; TRBD2 matches at 15 bases. Germline loops: CDR1 WSHSY, CDR2 SAAADI. The CDR3 has 16 amino acids. The V and J ends lost 7 bases and 2 bases, in that order; junction bases with no gene match: 3.

The chain links TRBV29-1 to TRBJ2-2, with TRBD2 matching over 13 bases. Germline CDR1 is SQVTM and CDR2 is ANQGSEA. The CDR3 loop spans 17 amino acids. With V trimmed by 6 bases and J by 6 bases, 13 bases remained unmatched. The CDR3 spells CSVRRPGLAGPPGELFF. The CDR3 DNA reads as TGCAGCGTGAGGAGACCGGGACTAGCGGGACCCCCCGGGGAGCTGTTTTTT.

This clone was picked up one time. The chain joins TRBV7-2 to TRBJ1-5, with 8 bases lining up with TRBD1. CDR3 length: 17 amino acids. Germline V CDR1 and CDR2: SGHTA, FQGNSA. J gave up 1 base and V 5 bases, and 10 bases lay outside the gene matches. In DNA form, the CDR3 reads TGTGCCAGCAGCACGATAGGACAGGGAGTGAGCAATCAGCCCCAGCATTTT. Encoded protein: CASSTIGQGVSNQPQHF. Together with reference TRBV7-2 and TRBJ1-5, the CDR3 gives the full variable domain: GAGVSQSPSNKVTEKGKDVELRCDPISGHTALYWYRQSLGQGLEFLIYFQGNSAPDKSGLPSDRFSAERTGGSVSTLTIQRTQQEDSAVYLCASSTIGQGVSNQPQHFGDGTRLSIL.

Only one count was recorded for this clone. The chain uses TRBV9 and TRBJ1-3; TRBD1 is a possible D gene (6 bases). Germline V gives CDR1 SGDLS, CDR2 YYNGEE. The CDR3 consists of 15 residues. Trimming shortened V by 0 bases and J by 4 bases, and 11 bases separated the two germline ends. CDR3 bases: TGTGCCAGCAGCGTAGGGGGTGGACAGGGAAACACCATATATTTT. This sequence encodes CASSVGGGQGNTIYF.

This chain connects TRBV24-1 to TRBJ2-3; D perhaps matches TRBD1 (5 bases). Germline V gene sequence: CDR1 KGHDR, CDR2 SFDVKD. This CDR3 contains 12 residues. The germline V and J ends were trimmed by 9 bases and 3 bases, with 9 bases remaining between them. CDR3 in amino acids: CATGALTDTQYF. The DNA of the CDR3 is TGTGCCACCGGGGCACTGACAGATACGCAGTATTTT.

The chain has TRBV25-1 and TRBJ2-7; 11 positions match TRBD2. Germline V gene data show CDR1 as MGHDK and CDR2 as SYGVNS. CDR3 length equals 14 residues. V dropped 6 bases and J dropped 1; count of bases not matched to a gene: 2. The CDR3 is CASRGTSGSYEQYF. CDR3 coding DNA: TGTGCCAGCAGAGGGACTAGCGGTTCCTACGAGCAGTACTTC.

This clone turned up a few times. The chain is built from TRBV29-1 and TRBJ2-7; possible D gene TRBD1, 6 bases. V was pared by 4 bases and J by 5 bases, with 12 bases between. The CDR3 is 12 amino acids. Germline CDR1 reads SQVTM; CDR2 reads ANQGSEA. CDR3 bases: TGCAGCGTTGCACAGGGCCCCCACGAGCAGTACTTC. Translating gives CSVAQGPHEQYF.

This rearrangement joins TRBV2 to TRBJ1-2, with unresolved D. CDR1 is SNHLY, CDR2 FYNNEI, per germline. The V gene lost 3 bases and the J gene lost 8 bases, with 10 bases spanning the gap. This CDR3 is 12 amino acids long. The CDR3 reads CASSDWRGGYTF. The CDR3 region has the DNA TGTGCCAGCAGTGATTGGAGAGGGGGCTACACCTTC.

The rearrangement links TRBV6-5 to TRBJ2-7, with 9 bases that match TRBD1. Per germline, CDR1 MNHEY and CDR2 SVGAGI. The CDR3 length is 15 residues. V shed 5 bases and J 6 bases; nucleotides not matched to a gene: 11. The CDR3 bases are TGTGCCAGCAGTCCCAGAGGGACAGGGTCGGGCGAGCAGTACTTC. It yields the protein CASSPRGTGSGEQYF.

The chain uses TRBV11-2 and TRBJ1-1; the D is unclear. The germline V gene encodes CDR1 SGHAT and CDR2 FQNNGV. The CDR3 has 13 residues. Trimming pared 2 bases from V and 2 bases from J, leaving 6 bases between. In DNA, the CDR3 is TGTGCCAGCAGCTTAAACTTTAACACTGAAGCTTTCTTT. As protein: CASSLNFNTEAFF.

The CDR3 sequence: CATSRGVGLAGSYEQYF. CDR3 sequence (DNA): TGTGCCACCAGCAGAGGAGTGGGACTAGCGGGGAGCTACGAGCAGTACTTC. The rearrangement uses TRBV15 and TRBJ2-7; 13 nucleotides align to TRBD2. With V trimmed by 1 base and J by 3 bases, 6 bases remained unmatched. CDR1 is LNHNV, CDR2 YYDKDF, per germline (reference sequence). The CDR3 is made up of 17 amino acids.